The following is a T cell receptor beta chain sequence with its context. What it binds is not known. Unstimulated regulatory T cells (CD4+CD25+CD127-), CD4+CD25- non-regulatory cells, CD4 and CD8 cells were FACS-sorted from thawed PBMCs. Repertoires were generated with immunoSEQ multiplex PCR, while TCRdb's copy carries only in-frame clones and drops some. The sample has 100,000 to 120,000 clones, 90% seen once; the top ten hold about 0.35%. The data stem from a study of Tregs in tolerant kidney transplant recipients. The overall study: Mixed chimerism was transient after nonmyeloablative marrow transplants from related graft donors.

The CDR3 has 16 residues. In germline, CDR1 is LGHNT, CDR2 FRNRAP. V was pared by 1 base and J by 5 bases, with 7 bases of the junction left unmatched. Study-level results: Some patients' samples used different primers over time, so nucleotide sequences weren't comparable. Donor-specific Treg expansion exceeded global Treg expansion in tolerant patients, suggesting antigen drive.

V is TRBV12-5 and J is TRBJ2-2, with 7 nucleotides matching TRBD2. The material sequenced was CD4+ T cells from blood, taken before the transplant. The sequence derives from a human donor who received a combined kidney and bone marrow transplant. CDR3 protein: CASGLGDYRSTGELFF. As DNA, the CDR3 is TGTGCTAGTGGTTTGGGGGACTATCGAAGTACCGGGGAGCTGTTTTTT.